Listed here are 26 T cell receptor beta chains from one sample, sequenced in a study of PD-1 blockade in classical Hodgkin lymphoma. All patients experienced relapse after autologous stem cell transplantation, and brentuximab vedotin exposure was variable. The table came from immunoSEQ multiplex PCR; TCRdb's copy has only in-frame clones and leaves some out. The sample shows 100,000 or so clones, around nine tenths of them seen only once. Material: peripheral blood mononuclear cells (PBMCs), obtained before the second cycle of nivolumab. Receptors were obtained from a human donor with classical Hodgkin lymphoma.

This chain links TRBV28 with TRBJ2-7; D may be TRBD1 (6 bases). This CDR3 contains 14 residues. CDR1 and CDR2 (germline): MDHEN, SYDVKM. V was pared by 1 base and J by 3 bases, with 10 bases between. The CDR3 DNA reads as TGTGCCAGCAGTTTATCGTGGACAGTCTACGAGCAGTACTTC. Translated, it gives CASSLSWTVYEQYF.

This chain connects TRBV19 to TRBJ1-1; 11 positions match TRBD1. Trimming took 6 bases from V and 4 from J; bases not matched to a gene: 10. This CDR3 has 16 amino acids. Germline CDR1 is LNHDA and CDR2 is SQIVND (reference sequence). Written as DNA, the CDR3 is TGTGCCAGTAGACCTGGACAGGGGGCGAGCGTCACTGAAGCTTTCTTT. Protein: CASRPGQGASVTEAFF. The whole variable domain, remainder taken from reference TRBV19 and TRBJ1-1, is DGGITQSPKYLFRKEGQNVTLSCEQNLNHDAMYWYRQDPGQGLRLIYYSQIVNDFQKGDIAEGYSVSREKKESFPLTVTSAQKNPTAFYLCASRPGQGASVTEAFFGQGTRLTVV.

The J gene is TRBJ1-5, the V gene TRBV4-3; D is unclear. Germline V gives CDR1 LGHNA, CDR2 YSLEER. This CDR3 comprises 13 residues. The V gene lost 0 bases and the J gene lost 6 bases, with 6 bases spanning the gap. The CDR3 loop is CASSQERGQPQHF. CDR3 in DNA: TGCGCCAGCAGCCAAGAGCGGGGTCAGCCCCAGCATTTT.

The rearrangement joins TRBV27 to TRBJ1-5, with a possible D match to TRBD1 (5 bases). This CDR3 has 15 residues. Germline assignment: CDR1 MNHEY and CDR2 SMNVEV (reference sequence). Trimming took 5 bases from V and 9 from J, leaving 20 bases between them. The CDR3 reads CASSPLDSQQWPQHF. The CDR3 DNA reads as TGTGCCAGCAGTCCCCTAGACAGCCAACAATGGCCCCAGCATTTT.

The chain carries TRBV9 and TRBJ2-1; 7 bases align to TRBD2. Germline CDR1 and CDR2: SGDLS and YYNGEE. The V and J ends lost 2 bases and 4 bases, in that order; junction bases with no gene match: 15. The CDR3 is 18 amino acids. The CDR3 nucleotides read TGTGCCAGCAGCGTCGCTCGCGAAGGGGCTAGCGGATACAATGAGCAGTTCTTC. Its translation is CASSVAREGASGYNEQFF.

The J gene is TRBJ1-1, the V gene TRBV11-2; no clear D. Per the germline V gene, CDR1 is SGHAT and CDR2 is FQNNGV. V was trimmed by 5 bases and J by 3 bases, leaving 10 bases between them. The CDR3 runs 13 residues. The CDR3 loop is CASSQEADTEAFF. The CDR3 region has the DNA TGTGCCAGCAGCCAGGAGGCAGACACTGAAGCTTTCTTT.

The V call is TRBV7-2, the J call TRBJ2-5; perhaps TRBD1 as D (7 bases). V dropped 5 bases and J dropped 2 bases, with 15 bases sitting between them. This CDR3 is built from 15 residues. The germline gives CDR1 SGHTA, CDR2 FQGNSA. CDR3 in DNA: TGTGCCAGCAGCCCCCGCGGGACAGTTCAAGAGACCCAGTACTTC. This translates into CASSPRGTVQETQYF.

V is TRBV9 and J is TRBJ2-3; 10 bases align to TRBD2. The CDR3 runs to 14 residues. V lost 3 bases and J lost 5; bases outside the gene matches: 3. Germline CDR1 SGDLS, CDR2 YYNGEE. In nucleotides, the CDR3 is TGTGCCAGCAGCGCTAGCGGGGGTAAAGATACGCAGTATTTT. Translated: CASSASGGKDTQYF. Complete variable domain (other parts from reference TRBV9 and TRBJ2-3): DSGVTQTPKHLITATGQRVTLRCSPRSGDLSVYWYQQSLDQGLQFLIQYYNGEERAKGNILERFSAQQFPDLHSELNLSSLELGDSALYFCASSASGGKDTQYFGPGTRLTVL.

This rearrangement joins TRBV6-1 to TRBJ2-7, with TRBD1 matching 7 bases. The CDR3 is 14 residues long. V lost 5 bases and J lost 3; bases outside the gene matches: 7. Germline values: CDR1 MNHNS, CDR2 SASEGT. Here the CDR3 DNA reads TGTGCCAGCAGTAGGGACAGTGCGAACTACGAGCAGTACTTC. It yields the protein CASSRDSANYEQYF.

This chain links TRBV7-9 with TRBJ1-2; possible D gene TRBD1, 5 bases. Germline CDR1 and CDR2: SEHNR and FQNEAQ (reference sequence). The V end was cut by 1 base, the J end by 2 bases, with 8 bases between. The CDR3 is 14 amino acids. CDR3 loop: CASSLGGVNYGYTF. The CDR3 region has the DNA TGTGCCAGCAGCTTAGGGGGGGTGAACTATGGCTACACCTTC.

The rearrangement joins TRBV30 to TRBJ1-5, with D possibly being TRBD1 (6 bases). The CDR3 has 14 residues. The germline gives CDR1 GTSNPN, CDR2 SVGIG (reference sequence). V was shortened by 1 base and J by 6 bases, with 13 bases between the two germline ends. The CDR3 region is CAWSGAGASQPQHF. As DNA, the CDR3 is TGTGCCTGGAGTGGGGCAGGGGCTAGTCAGCCCCAGCATTTT.

This clone was detected once. The V gene is TRBV4-2, the J gene TRBJ1-1; 7 nucleotides match TRBD1. The V gene end was trimmed by 0 bases and the J gene end by 3 bases; junction bases not matched to a gene: 4. The germline V gene encodes CDR1 LGHNA and CDR2 YNFKEQ. This CDR3 region has 15 residues. CDR3 sequence reads: CASSQDARGDTEAFF. The CDR3 nucleotides are TGTGCCAGCAGCCAAGACGCCAGGGGGGACACTGAAGCTTTCTTT.

The J gene is TRBJ2-4, the V gene TRBV9; the match to TRBD2 covers 7 bases. Trimming cost V 1 base and J 5 bases; bases outside gene matches: 0. The length of the CDR3 is 13 residues. Per the germline V gene, CDR1 is SGDLS and CDR2 is YYNGEE. The CDR3 DNA reads TGTGCCAGCAGCGTAAGCGGGGAAAACATTCAGTACTTC. Residues: CASSVSGENIQYF.

This chain connects TRBV7-2 to TRBJ1-4; 7 bases are a match to TRBD1. Losses at the gene ends were 5 bases for V and 5 bases for J; bases not matched to a gene: 8. Germline V gene sequence: CDR1 SGHTA, CDR2 FQGNSA. The CDR3 runs to 15 residues. The DNA of the CDR3 is TGTGCCAGCAGCATAACCGGGACAGAGAATGAAAAACTGTTTTTT. It specifies CASSITGTENEKLFF.

J is TRBJ2-2 and V is TRBV5-6; 9 positions agree with TRBD1. Germline V CDR1 and CDR2: SGHDT, YYEEEE. The V segment lost 6 bases and the J segment 4 bases; nucleotides outside the gene matches: 7. The CDR3 extends over 15 amino acids. The CDR3 spells CASTGQGRVTGELFF. The DNA for the CDR3 is TGTGCCAGCACCGGACAGGGGCGGGTCACCGGGGAGCTGTTTTTT.

CDR3 sequence (DNA): TGTGCCAGCAGCGCAAGAACACAGGTGAATGAGCAGTTCTTC. Amino acid sequence: CASSARTQVNEQFF. The chain employs TRBV9 and TRBJ2-1; a weak D match, TRBD1 (5 bases). Trimming removed 3 bases at V and 7 bases at J, with 14 bases between. This CDR3 comprises 14 residues. Germline loops: CDR1 SGDLS, CDR2 YYNGEE.

The rearrangement joins TRBV5-6 to TRBJ1-1; the D gene is possibly TRBD1 (5 bases). The germline V and J ends were trimmed by 1 base and 1 base, with 20 bases remaining between them. The CDR3 contains 18 residues. CDR1 and CDR2 from the germline V gene are SGHDT and YYEEEE. DNA of the CDR3: TGTGCCAGCAGCTTGTTGCGCAGGGTGGTTCGTCCGAACACTGAAGCTTTCTTT. This translates into CASSLLRRVVRPNTEAFF.

The chain joins TRBV7-8 to TRBJ2-7; 8 bases are a match to TRBD1. Per the germline V gene, CDR1 is SGHVS and CDR2 is FQNEAQ. J gave up 5 bases and V 5 bases, and 8 bases lay outside the gene matches. This CDR3 spans 14 amino acids. CDR3 sequence reads: CASSNGQGMDEQYF. CDR3 nucleotides: TGTGCCAGCAGCAACGGACAGGGAATGGACGAGCAGTACTTC.

The table lists this clone with a few counts. The rearrangement uses TRBV19 and TRBJ1-1; possibly TRBD1 for D (6 bases). CDR3 size: 15 residues. The germline CDR1 and CDR2 sequences are LNHDA and SQIVND (reference sequence). Trimming stripped 4 bases from V and 1 base from J, with 13 bases between. DNA of the CDR3: TGTGCCAGTAGTAACCTAGGACAGTCGAACACTGAAGCTTTCTTT. This sequence encodes CASSNLGQSNTEAFF.

V and J are TRBV4-1 and TRBJ1-2; 11 bases fit TRBD1. CDR1 and CDR2 from the germline V gene are MGHRA and YSYEKL. V was clipped by 1 base and J by 4 bases; unmatched bases: 8. CDR3 length equals 17 residues. The DNA for the CDR3 is TGCGCCAGCAGCCAAGGCCACCGGGACAGGGGGATCTATGGCTACACCTTC. This codes for CASSQGHRDRGIYGYTF.

This chain joins TRBV30 and TRBJ1-1, with TRBD1 matching 9 bases. The CDR3 loop spans 17 amino acids. In germline, CDR1 is GTSNPN, CDR2 SVGIG (reference sequence). The junction had 16 bases not matched to a gene; V was cut back by 1 base and J by 7 bases. CDR3 residues: CAWSGLPPGQGAREAFF. The CDR3 DNA reads as TGTGCCTGGAGTGGTCTGCCTCCGGGACAGGGAGCCCGTGAAGCTTTCTTT.

V is TRBV15 and J is TRBJ1-2; D gene ambiguous. Trimming pared 1 base from V and 2 bases from J, leaving 8 bases between. CDR3 length equals 14 residues. Per the germline V gene, CDR1 is LNHNV and CDR2 is YYDKDF (reference sequence). CDR3 DNA: TGTGCCACCAGCAGAGTGAACAGCAACTATGGCTACACCTTC. Translating it yields CATSRVNSNYGYTF. Using reference TRBV15 and TRBJ1-2 for the parts outside the CDR3, the full variable domain is DAMVIQNPRYQVTQFGKPVTLSCSQTLNHNVMYWYQQKSSQAPKLLFHYYDKDFNNEADTPDNFQSRRPNTSFCFLDIRSPGLGDTAMYLCATSRVNSNYGYTFGSGTRLTVV.

The chain is built from TRBV5-1 and TRBJ1-2; 9 bases are shared with TRBD1. This CDR3 is built from 14 residues. The germline gives CDR1 SGHRS, CDR2 YFSETQ. The junction had 7 bases not matched to a gene; V was cut back by 2 bases and J by 8 bases. DNA for the CDR3: TGCGCCAGCAGCTTCCAGGACAGGGGAGAAGGCTACACCTTC. As protein: CASSFQDRGEGYTF.

This clone was counted once. V usage is TRBV2 and J usage is TRBJ2-3, with D perhaps TRBD2 (7 bases). CDR3 length: 14 residues. Germline values: CDR1 SNHLY, CDR2 FYNNEI. Trimming cost V 0 bases and J 6 bases, with 10 bases left between them. In DNA, the CDR3 is TGTGCCAGCAGTGAAGCGGGGGGGGCGGATACGCAGTATTTT. Its protein is CASSEAGGADTQYF.

The V gene is TRBV28, the J gene TRBJ2-7; 7 bases fit TRBD1. The length of the CDR3 is 15 residues. The V and J ends lost 4 bases and 4 bases, in that order; junction bases with no gene match: 10. The V gene's germline CDR1 is MDHEN and CDR2 SYDVKM. This CDR3 is CASSSRDRSSYEQYF. The CDR3 nucleotides read TGTGCCAGCAGTTCCCGGGACAGAAGTTCGTACGAGCAGTACTTC.

The chain combines TRBV6-6 with TRBJ2-1, with TRBD2 matching over 7 bases. The CDR3 extends over 15 amino acids. J lost 5 bases, V lost 6 bases, and 10 bases had no gene match. Germline values: CDR1 MNHNY, CDR2 SVGAGI (reference sequence). Written as DNA, the CDR3 is TGTGCCAGCAGCCACCGGCGGCTAGCGGACAATGAGCAGTTCTTC. Protein product: CASSHRRLADNEQFF.